This TCR beta chain was documented in a study of T cells after somatic rescue of genetic block. V shed 0 bases, J shed 0 bases, and the junction held 2 bases outside the gene matches. Looked up from germline, CDR1 is SQVTM and CDR2 is ANQGSEA. The CDR3 sequence is 14 residues long. Clones were read by immunoSEQ multiplex PCR, and TCRdb kept only the in-frame ones, dropping some. The sample shows about 88,000 clones, about 87% of them seen only once. The chain joins TRBV29-1 to TRBJ2-7; TRBD1 aligns across 7 bases. The sample taken for sequencing was peripheral blood mononuclear cells (PBMCs). The clonotype was recovered from a woman younger than 35. DNA for the CDR3: TGCAGCGTTGAAGACCCAGGGGGCTCCTACGAGCAGTACTTC. It translates to CSVEDPGGSYEQYF.